Listed here are 6 T cell receptor beta chains from one sample, sequenced in a study of regulatory T cells in long-lasting Graves disease. The time point was: newly diagnosed GD, antithyroid drugs for less than 3 months. PBMC RNA was the source of the TCR library. For TCR beta, libraries came from iRepertoire HTBI primers and Arm-PCR of CDR3 regions. TCRdb called the multiplex PCR reads again in MiXCR, with one record for every CDR3 protein. Of hundreds of thousands of distinct CDR3 sequences listed, around 15% were seen once; the top ten hold roughly 20%. The starting material was peripheral blood mononuclear cells (PBMCs), obtained at new diagnosis, from a patient treated with antithyroid drugs. These receptors came from a female donor with Graves disease.

The J gene is TRBJ2-1, the V gene TRBV18; D is perhaps TRBD1 or TRBD2 (5 bases each). In germline, CDR1 is KGHSH, CDR2 LQKENI. Trimming removed 4 bases from V and 5 bases from J, with 18 bases in between. The CDR3 spans 16 residues. The CDR3: CASSLRDAQGHNEQFF. The CDR3 region has the DNA TGTGCCAGCTCACTACGGGACGCCCAAGGCCACAATGAGCAGTTCTTC.

The chain employs TRBV19 and TRBJ1-5; 8 bases agree with TRBD1. There are 15 residues in the CDR3. The trim removed 4 bases at V and 4 bases at J, leaving 6 bases unmatched. CDR1 and CDR2 from the germline V gene are LNHDA and SQIVND (reference sequence). In DNA form, the CDR3 reads TGTGCCAGTAGTACGAACCGACAGGGGAATCAGCCCCAGCATTTT. It specifies CASSTNRQGNQPQHF.

This clonotype has ten or more counts. J is TRBJ1-1 and V is TRBV14, with D unresolved. V was trimmed by 1 base and J by 4 bases, leaving 7 bases between them. This CDR3 is 13 amino acids long. CDR1 SGHDN and CDR2 FVKESK come from the germline V gene. The CDR3 region has the DNA TGTGCCAGCAGCCAAGTAACCTCCACTGAAGCTTTCTTT. Its protein is CASSQVTSTEAFF.

Remarks on this clonotype: This could be a read error, since a much larger clone is one nucleotide away. The CDR3 sequence: CASSESKRNPNTEAFF. The CDR3 DNA is TGTGCCAGCAGTGAGTCGAAACGCAACCCGAACACTGAAGCTTTCTTT. V and J are TRBV28 and TRBJ1-1, with D unclear. Germline V gene lookup returns CDR1 MDHEN and CDR2 SYDVKM. The V gene lost 5 bases and the J gene lost 1 base, with 17 bases spanning the gap. CDR3 length equals 16 residues.

Ten or more counts support this clonotype. J is TRBJ2-5 and V is TRBV9; TRBD1 might be the D (6 bases). The ends were cut back, 4 bases at V and 0 bases at J, with 13 bases in the middle. This CDR3 is 15 amino acids long. The germline gives CDR1 SGDLS, CDR2 YYNGEE. Here the CDR3 DNA reads TGTGCCAGCAGCTCCCAGGGGTGGTACCAAGAGACCCAGTACTTC. This gives the protein CASSSQGWYQETQYF.

V usage is TRBV6-2 or TRBV6-3 and J usage is TRBJ1-1, with a possible D match to TRBD1 (6 bases). Germline assignment: CDR1 MNHEY and CDR2 SVGEGT. This CDR3 spans 14 amino acids. The V gene lost 6 bases and the J gene lost 5 bases, with 16 bases spanning the gap. The CDR3 DNA is TGTGCCAGCAGGGAACAGGGTAGGATGACTGAAGCTTTCTTT. This gives the protein CASREQGRMTEAFF.